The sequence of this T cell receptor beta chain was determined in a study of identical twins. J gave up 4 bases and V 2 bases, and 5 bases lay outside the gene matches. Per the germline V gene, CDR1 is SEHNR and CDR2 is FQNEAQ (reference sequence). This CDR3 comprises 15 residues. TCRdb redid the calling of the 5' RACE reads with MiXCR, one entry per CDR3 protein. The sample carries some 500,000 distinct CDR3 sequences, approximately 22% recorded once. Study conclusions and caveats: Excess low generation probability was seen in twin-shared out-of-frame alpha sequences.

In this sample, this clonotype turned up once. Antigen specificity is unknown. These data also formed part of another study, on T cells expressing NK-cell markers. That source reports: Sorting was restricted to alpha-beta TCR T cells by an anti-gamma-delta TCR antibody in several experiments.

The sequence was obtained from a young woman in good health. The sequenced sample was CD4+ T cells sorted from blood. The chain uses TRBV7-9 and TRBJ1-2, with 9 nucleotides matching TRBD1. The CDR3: CASSLKGDRVYGYTF. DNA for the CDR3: TGTGCCAGCAGCTTAAAAGGGGACAGGGTCTATGGCTACACCTTC.